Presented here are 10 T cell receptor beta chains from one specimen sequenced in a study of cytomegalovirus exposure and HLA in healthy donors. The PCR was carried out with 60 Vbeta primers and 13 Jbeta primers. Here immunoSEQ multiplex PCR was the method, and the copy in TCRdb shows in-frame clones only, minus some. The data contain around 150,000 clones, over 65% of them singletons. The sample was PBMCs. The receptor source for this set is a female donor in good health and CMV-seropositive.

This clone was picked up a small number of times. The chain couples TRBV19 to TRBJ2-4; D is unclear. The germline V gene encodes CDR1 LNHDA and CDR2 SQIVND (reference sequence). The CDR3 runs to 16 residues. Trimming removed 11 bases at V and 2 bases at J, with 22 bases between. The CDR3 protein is CAPNETFSWPKNIQYF. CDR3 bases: TGTGCCCCTAATGAGACTTTTTCTTGGCCCAAAAACATTCAGTACTTC.

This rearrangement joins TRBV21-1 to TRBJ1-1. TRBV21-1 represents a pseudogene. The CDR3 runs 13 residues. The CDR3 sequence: CASSTAGYTEAFF. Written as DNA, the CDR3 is TGTGCCAGCAGCACGGCGGGGTACACTGAAGCTTTCTTT.

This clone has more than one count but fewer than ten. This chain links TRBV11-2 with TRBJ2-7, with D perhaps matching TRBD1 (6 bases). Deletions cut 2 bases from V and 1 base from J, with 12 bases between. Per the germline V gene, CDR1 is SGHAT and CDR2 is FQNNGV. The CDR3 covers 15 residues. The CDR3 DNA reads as TGTGCCAGCAGCTTAAGGCAGGGGCGATCCTACGAGCAGTACTTC. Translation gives CASSLRQGRSYEQYF.

CDR3 region: CASSSQGTATGELFF. Written as DNA, the CDR3 is TGCGCCAGCAGCTCACAGGGAACGGCCACCGGGGAGCTGTTTTTT. J is TRBJ2-2 and V is TRBV5-1; D is perhaps TRBD1 (6 bases). Trimming took 3 bases from V and 4 from J, leaving 13 bases between them. The CDR3 spans 15 residues. Germline assignment: CDR1 SGHRS and CDR2 YFSETQ.

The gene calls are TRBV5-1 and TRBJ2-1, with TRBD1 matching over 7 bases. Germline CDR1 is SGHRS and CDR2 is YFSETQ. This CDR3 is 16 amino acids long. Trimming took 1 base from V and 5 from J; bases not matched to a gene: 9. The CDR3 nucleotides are TGCGCCAGCAGCTTGTCGGACAGGAGAAGAAACAATGAGCAGTTCTTC. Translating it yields CASSLSDRRRNNEQFF. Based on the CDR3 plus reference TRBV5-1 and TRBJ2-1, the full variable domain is KAGVTQTPRYLIKTRGQQVTLSCSPISGHRSVSWYQQTPGQGLQFLFEYFSETQRNKGNFPGRFSGRQFSNSRSEMNVSTLELGDSALYLCASSLSDRRRNNEQFFGPGTRLTVL.

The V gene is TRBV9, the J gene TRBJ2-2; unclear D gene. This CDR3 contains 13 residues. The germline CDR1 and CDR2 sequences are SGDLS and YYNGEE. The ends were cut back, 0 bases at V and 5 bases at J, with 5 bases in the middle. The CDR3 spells CASSVVGTGELFF. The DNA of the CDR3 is TGTGCCAGCAGCGTAGTCGGGACCGGGGAGCTGTTTTTT.

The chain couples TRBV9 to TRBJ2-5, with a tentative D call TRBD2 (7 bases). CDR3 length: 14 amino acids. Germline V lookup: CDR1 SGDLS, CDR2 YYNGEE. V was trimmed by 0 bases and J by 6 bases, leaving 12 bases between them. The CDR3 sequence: CASSVGGGTKTQYF. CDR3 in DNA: TGTGCCAGCAGCGTAGGGGGGGGCACGAAGACCCAGTACTTC.

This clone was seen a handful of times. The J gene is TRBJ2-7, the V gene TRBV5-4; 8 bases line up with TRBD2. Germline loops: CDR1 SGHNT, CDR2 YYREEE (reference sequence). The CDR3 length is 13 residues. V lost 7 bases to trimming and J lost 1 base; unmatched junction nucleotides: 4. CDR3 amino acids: CASETGGSYEQYF. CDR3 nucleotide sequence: TGTGCCAGCGAGACGGGAGGGTCCTACGAGCAGTACTTC.

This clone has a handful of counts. CDR3 DNA: TGTGCCAGCAGTGAAGGGGGCGGGGGTCCAACTAATGAAAAACTGTTTTTT. Amino acid sequence: CASSEGGGGPTNEKLFF. The chain joins TRBV6-1 to TRBJ1-4, with D tentatively TRBD1 (5 bases). Germline CDR1 and CDR2: MNHNS and SASEGT. V was shortened by 1 base and J by 0 bases, with 12 bases between the two germline ends. The length of the CDR3 is 17 residues.

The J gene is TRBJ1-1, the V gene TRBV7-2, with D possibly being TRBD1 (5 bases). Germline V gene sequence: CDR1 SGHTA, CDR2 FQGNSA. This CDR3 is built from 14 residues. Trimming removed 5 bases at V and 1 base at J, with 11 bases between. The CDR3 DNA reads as TGTGCCAGCAGCCATGGCAGGGCGAACACTGAAGCTTTCTTT. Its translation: CASSHGRANTEAFF.